These 25 T cell receptor beta chains were all obtained from the same sample, sequenced in a study of human T cells and chemical hapten exposure. Specified time point: pre-sensitization, week 0. Treatment here: therapeutic diphenylcyclopropenone sensitization with weekly scalp DPC. One entry per CDR3 protein results from TCRdb running MiXCR on the RACE reads. Of more than 150,000 distinct CDR3 sequences listed, more than 25% were seen once; the top ten hold nearly 3%. Source: whole blood, taken in connection with sensitization to the hapten diphenylcyclopropenone (DPC). These receptors originate from a woman aged 25 to 45 with alopecia areata. Some clones in this sample may be carry-over from other donors' samples.

This clonotype came up a few times. V and J are TRBV7-4 and TRBJ2-1; D not resolved. This CDR3 has 13 amino acids. The V end lost 8 bases, the J end lost 6 bases, and 14 bases lay between the germline ends. CDR1 is SGHVT, CDR2 SQSDAQ, per germline. The CDR3, as DNA: TGTGCCAGCTTCTGGGCCGAACTCAATGAGCAGTTCTTC. Translating gives CASFWAELNEQFF.

This clonotype was found once. The chain has TRBV14 and TRBJ1-2; perhaps TRBD1 as D (5 bases). The V gene lost 1 base and the J gene lost 4 bases, with 10 bases spanning the gap. The germline gives CDR1 SGHDN, CDR2 FVKESK. There are 14 residues in the CDR3. The CDR3 loop reads CASSQGGQFYGYTF. CDR3 DNA: TGTGCCAGCAGCCAAGGGGGCCAATTCTATGGCTACACCTTC.

This clonotype was detected a few times. The chain uses TRBV7-9 and TRBJ2-7; no clear D. The CDR3 consists of 12 residues. V was pared by 5 bases and J by 2 bases, with 7 bases between. CDR1 is SEHNR, CDR2 FQNEAQ, per germline (reference sequence). The CDR3 reads CASSPGPYEQYF. The CDR3 region has the DNA TGTGCCAGCAGCCCCGGGCCCTACGAGCAGTACTTC.

The CDR3 DNA is TGTGCCATCAGTACCTCGGACAGGGGGGGCACTGAAGCTTTCTTT. Translated: CAISTSDRGGTEAFF. This rearrangement joins TRBV10-3 to TRBJ1-1, with 10 bases that match TRBD1. This CDR3 is 15 amino acids long. From germline, CDR1 is ENHRY and CDR2 SYGVKD. Germline trimming cut 5 bases from V and 4 bases from J; bases unmatched to any gene: 7.

There are a few counts of this clonotype. V and J are TRBV29-1 and TRBJ2-5; D unresolved. CDR3 length: 11 amino acids. V was cut by 7 bases and J by 2 bases, with 8 bases left in between. Germline V gives CDR1 SQVTM, CDR2 ANQGSEA. CDR3 in amino acids: CSGARQETQYF. CDR3 in DNA: TGCAGCGGGGCCAGACAAGAGACCCAGTACTTC.

The gene calls are TRBV28 and TRBJ2-5; TRBD2 matches at 13 bases. The CDR3 length is 15 residues. The junction had 3 bases not matched to a gene; V was cut back by 5 bases and J by 3 bases. The germline V gene has CDR1 MDHEN and CDR2 SYDVKM. The CDR3 nucleotides are TGTGCCAGCAGTCCCGGGACTAGCGGGGAAGAGACCCAGTACTTC. It codes for CASSPGTSGEETQYF. The full variable domain, in which reference TRBV28 and TRBJ2-5 provide the parts outside the CDR3, is DVKVTQSSRYLVKRTGEKVFLECVQDMDHENMFWYRQDPGLGLRLIYFSYDVKMKEKGDIPEGYSVSREKKERFSLILESASTNQTSMYLCASSPGTSGEETQYFGPGTRLLVL.

This clonotype has just a few counts. V is TRBV28 and J is TRBJ2-1, with 7 bases aligning to TRBD1. Germline CDR1 is MDHEN and CDR2 is SYDVKM. CDR3 size: 15 residues. V shed 2 bases and J 0 bases; nucleotides not matched to a gene: 1. CDR3 nucleotide sequence: TGTGCCAGCAGTTTAGACAGGGTCTCCTACAATGAGCAGTTCTTC. It specifies CASSLDRVSYNEQFF. Variable domain in full (rest from reference TRBV28 and TRBJ2-1): DVKVTQSSRYLVKRTGEKVFLECVQDMDHENMFWYRQDPGLGLRLIYFSYDVKMKEKGDIPEGYSVSREKKERFSLILESASTNQTSMYLCASSLDRVSYNEQFFGPGTRLTVL.

This clonotype turned up a few times. This rearrangement joins TRBV11-2 to TRBJ1-4; TRBD1 is a possible D gene (6 bases). The V and J ends lost 2 bases and 7 bases respectively, with 8 bases between them. The length of the CDR3 is 13 residues. Germline V gives CDR1 SGHAT, CDR2 FQNNGV. The CDR3 sequence: CASSLLQGEKLFF. The CDR3 nucleotides are TGTGCCAGCAGCTTATTACAGGGTGAAAAACTGTTTTTT.

This clonotype was seen more than once but under ten times. The gene calls are TRBV29-1 and TRBJ1-5; 7 nucleotides agree with TRBD1. J lost 5 bases, V lost 5 bases, and 3 bases had no gene match. CDR3 length: 12 residues. Looked up from germline, CDR1 is SQVTM and CDR2 is ANQGSEA. As DNA, the CDR3 is TGCAGCGTTCAAACAGGGGATCAGCCCCAGCATTTT. It translates to CSVQTGDQPQHF.

V usage is TRBV7-2 and J usage is TRBJ2-1; 9 positions agree with TRBD2. Germline assignment: CDR1 SGHTA and CDR2 FQGNSA. J lost 9 bases, V lost 2 bases, and 11 bases had no gene match. The CDR3 loop spans 16 amino acids. This CDR3 reads CASSLRFGGGAGEQFF. CDR3 DNA: TGTGCCAGCAGCTTACGATTTGGCGGGGGGGCGGGTGAGCAGTTCTTC.

V usage is TRBV20-1 and J usage is TRBJ2-1; D remains unclear. Germline V CDR1 and CDR2: DFQATT, SNEGSKA (reference sequence). Trimming stripped 4 bases from V and 3 bases from J, with 4 bases between. The CDR3 has 11 residues. DNA of the CDR3: TGCAGTGCTAAAGACTACAATGAGCAGTTCTTC. Translation gives CSAKDYNEQFF.

The chain is built from TRBV28 and TRBJ1-4; TRBD1 matches 7 bases. V shed 4 bases, J shed 8 bases, and the junction held 7 bases outside the gene matches. The CDR3 has 14 amino acids. Germline CDR1 and CDR2: MDHEN and SYDVKM. As DNA, the CDR3 is TGTGCCAGCAGTTATCGACAGGGAGGGGAAAAACTGTTTTTT. It is translated as CASSYRQGGEKLFF.

This clonotype has more than one count but fewer than ten. The genes are TRBV29-1 and TRBJ2-2; tentative D call: TRBD2 (5 bases). Germline CDR1 is SQVTM and CDR2 is ANQGSEA. This CDR3 spans 14 amino acids. The ends were cut back, 6 bases at V and 7 bases at J, with 18 bases in the middle. Here the CDR3 reads CSVREDNSNGELFF. The CDR3 DNA reads as TGCAGCGTGAGGGAAGACAACAGCAACGGGGAGCTGTTTTTT.

This clonotype showed up just a few times. This chain uses TRBV3-1 with TRBJ2-7; D possibly corresponds to TRBD2 (5 bases). This CDR3 region has 15 residues. Germline V gives CDR1 LGHDT, CDR2 YNNKEL (reference sequence). V gave up 1 base and J gave up 6 bases, with 16 bases separating them. The CDR3 DNA reads TGTGCCAGCAGCCAAGGCCGGGGTCCAATTAGCGAGCAGTACTTC. Amino acid sequence: CASSQGRGPISEQYF.

This clonotype appeared a few times. CDR3 bases: TGTGCCAGCAGTGAAGTGAGGGTCATGAACACTGAAGCTTTCTTT. Its protein product is CASSEVRVMNTEAFF. The chain has TRBV2 and TRBJ1-1; D uncertain. V was clipped by 1 base and J by 0 bases, with 9 bases between them. CDR1 and CDR2 from the germline V gene are SNHLY and FYNNEI. The CDR3 is 15 residues long.

The chain employs TRBV20-1 and TRBJ1-5; tentatively, D is TRBD1 (5 bases). CDR3 length equals 16 residues. CDR1 DFQATT and CDR2 SNEGSKA come from the germline V gene (reference sequence). Between the trimmed V and J ends, which lost 4 bases and 0 bases, there was a span of 16 bases. The CDR3 loop reads CSAIMGGGYSNQPQHF. The CDR3 region has the DNA TGCAGTGCTATTATGGGGGGAGGCTATAGCAATCAGCCCCAGCATTTT.

This clonotype was counted a single time. This chain connects TRBV12-3 or TRBV12-4 to TRBJ2-3; D perhaps matches TRBD1 (5 bases). Trimming took off 6 bases at V and 0 bases at J, with 10 bases between the two ends. The CDR3 is 14 residues long. The CDR3, as DNA: TGTGCCAGCAGATCACCAGGGAGCACAGATACGCAGTATTTT. Translation: CASRSPGSTDTQYF.

This clonotype occurred a few times. This chain connects TRBV20-1 to TRBJ2-7; 7 bases fit TRBD1. V was clipped by 1 base and J by 3 bases; unmatched bases: 9. Germline CDR1 DFQATT, CDR2 SNEGSKA (reference sequence). The CDR3 totals 15 residues. The CDR3 sequence is CSARGSGQRNYEQYF. In DNA, the CDR3 is TGCAGTGCTAGAGGTTCGGGACAGAGGAACTACGAGCAGTACTTC.

CDR3 loop: CASSYSSKMDGYTF. CDR3 bases: TGTGCCAGCAGTTACTCCTCCAAGATGGATGGCTACACCTTC. The chain has TRBV6-5 and TRBJ1-2, with D uncertain. V gave up 0 bases and J gave up 6 bases, with 11 bases separating them. Germline CDR1 MNHEY, CDR2 SVGAGI. The CDR3 loop spans 14 amino acids.

The chain couples TRBV29-1 to TRBJ2-7, with a weak D call TRBD1 (5 bases). The CDR3 loop spans 11 amino acids. Germline V CDR1 and CDR2: SQVTM, ANQGSEA. With 5 bases removed from V and 3 bases from J, the gap between germline ends came to 8 bases. CDR3 sequence (DNA): TGCAGCGTTTATAGGGGCTACGAGCAGTACTTC. This codes for CSVYRGYEQYF.

In its sample, this clonotype was seen a few times. This chain joins TRBV20-1 and TRBJ1-5; 8 bases fit TRBD1. V trimming: 0 bases; J trimming: 1 base; junction bases outside the gene matches: 2. The CDR3 runs to 15 residues. Germline V gene lookup returns CDR1 DFQATT and CDR2 SNEGSKA (reference sequence). CDR3 region: CSAREDRASNQPQHF. The CDR3 DNA reads as TGCAGTGCTAGAGAGGACAGGGCAAGCAATCAGCCCCAGCATTTT.

The CDR3 region has the DNA TGCGCCAGCAGCCAGGGGCTGAACACTGAAGCTTTCTTT. Translating gives CASSQGLNTEAFF. The chain is built from TRBV5-1 and TRBJ1-1; tentative D call: TRBD1 (6 bases). The CDR3 runs to 13 residues. Germline-derived CDR1 and CDR2 are SGHRS and YFSETQ. V lost 4 bases to trimming and J lost 0 bases, with 7 bases between them. Full variable domain (missing parts from reference TRBV5-1 and TRBJ1-1): KAGVTQTPRYLIKTRGQQVTLSCSPISGHRSVSWYQQTPGQGLQFLFEYFSETQRNKGNFPGRFSGRQFSNSRSEMNVSTLELGDSALYLCASSQGLNTEAFFGQGTRLTVV.

The table lists this clonotype with a few counts. The chain couples TRBV28 to TRBJ2-7; 16 nucleotides line up with TRBD2. Per the germline V gene, CDR1 is MDHEN and CDR2 is SYDVKM. CDR3 length equals 15 residues. J lost 4 bases, V lost 5 bases, and 2 bases had no gene match. The CDR3 is CASSPGLAGGYEQYF. In DNA form, the CDR3 reads TGTGCCAGCAGTCCGGGACTAGCGGGAGGGTACGAGCAGTACTTC.

The chain is built from TRBV2 and TRBJ1-3; D call uncertain. Looked up from germline, CDR1 is SNHLY and CDR2 is FYNNEI. The CDR3 length is 15 residues. Trimming pared 7 bases from V and 0 bases from J, leaving 13 bases between. The CDR3 DNA sequence: TGTGCCAGCAAACGAAGTCCCGGCTCTGGAAACACCATATATTTT. Its translation: CASKRSPGSGNTIYF. Together with reference TRBV2 and TRBJ1-3, the CDR3 gives the full variable domain: EPEVTQTPSHQVTQMGQEVILRCVPISNHLYFYWYRQILGQKVEFLVSFYNNEISEKSEIFDDQFSVERPDGSNFTLKIRSTKLEDSAMYFCASKRSPGSGNTIYFGEGSWLTVV.

This clonotype occurred a few times. This rearrangement joins TRBV12-3 or TRBV12-4 to TRBJ1-1, with D tentatively TRBD1 (6 bases). Deletions cut 5 bases from V and 9 bases from J, with 13 bases between. The CDR3 runs 12 residues. The CDR3 coding sequence is TGTGCCAGCAGTGATTCCCGGGACAAAGCTTTCTTT. It encodes CASSDSRDKAFF.